The 3 T cell receptor beta chains given below trace back to one sample, sequenced in a study of blood T cell repertoires in COVID-19. Assay: immunoSEQ multiplex PCR; the TCRdb copy retains only in-frame clones and omits some. The sample carries around 16,000 clones, roughly nine tenths recorded once. The sample taken for sequencing was peripheral blood. The receptors derive from a man in his sixties with acute or convalescent COVID-19.

The gene calls are TRBV3-1 (or the pseudogene TRBV3-2) and TRBJ1-2; no clear D. From germline, CDR1 is LGHDT and CDR2 YNNKEL (reference sequence). V dropped 0 bases and J dropped 8 bases, with 4 bases sitting between them. The CDR3 is 11 amino acids. CDR3 loop: CASSQDSGYTF. The CDR3 coding sequence is TGTGCCAGCAGCCAAGATAGCGGCTACACCTTC.

V is TRBV11-2 and J is TRBJ1-4, with TRBD1 as a possible D gene (5 bases). Trimming stripped 5 bases from V and 6 bases from J, with 16 bases between. The CDR3 runs to 15 residues. Germline assignment: CDR1 SGHAT and CDR2 FQNNGV. The CDR3: CASSLSGTLDEKLFF. CDR3 in DNA: TGTGCCAGCAGCCTGTCCGGGACTTTGGATGAAAAACTGTTTTTT.

V usage is TRBV6-6 and J usage is TRBJ2-1, with a possible D match to TRBD2 (5 bases). Germline V gene lookup returns CDR1 MNHNY and CDR2 SVGAGI (reference sequence). This CDR3 comprises 11 residues. Trimming removed 6 bases at V and 9 bases at J, with 9 bases between. The chain's CDR3 is CASREGGEQFF. DNA for the CDR3: TGTGCCAGCAGAGAGGGCGGTGAGCAGTTCTTC.